These 21 T cell receptor beta chains came from one sample sequenced in a study of blood T cell repertoires in COVID-19. Assay used: immunoSEQ multiplex PCR; TCRdb lists only in-frame clones, some missing. The profile shows 100,000 to 150,000 clones, nearly 70% of them singletons. Sample: peripheral blood. These receptors were taken from a woman aged 70 to 79 with acute or convalescent COVID-19.

The J gene is TRBJ2-7, the V gene TRBV7-9, with a tentative D call TRBD1 (6 bases). V lost 3 bases and J 3 bases, leaving 12 bases between the germline ends. This CDR3 contains 14 residues. Germline V gives CDR1 SEHNR, CDR2 FQNEAQ (reference sequence). The CDR3 bases are TGTGCCAGCAGCTTGGGGGCCAGCGGCTACGAGCAGTACTTC. Protein: CASSLGASGYEQYF.

The CDR3 is CSVARGQVNQPQHF. The CDR3 DNA follows: TGCAGCGTTGCAAGGGGACAGGTTAATCAGCCCCAGCATTTT. This chain links TRBV29-1 with TRBJ1-5, with 8 bases aligning to TRBD1. Unmatched junction bases numbered 6, after V lost 4 bases and J lost 4 bases. The germline V gene has CDR1 SQVTM and CDR2 ANQGSEA. The CDR3 totals 14 residues.

The rearrangement links TRBV18 to TRBJ2-6; TRBD1 agrees at 10 bases. The CDR3 spans 18 residues. Germline V CDR1 and CDR2: KGHSH, LQKENI. V was clipped by 4 bases and J by 0 bases; unmatched bases: 6. In DNA, the CDR3 is TGTGCCAGCTCACAAGGGACAGGGGCACACTCTGGGGCCAACGTCCTGACTTTC. Translating it yields CASSQGTGAHSGANVLTF.

This clone was recorded many times. V is TRBV28 and J is TRBJ2-7; tentative D call: TRBD2 (6 bases). This CDR3 region has 15 residues. Germline values: CDR1 MDHEN, CDR2 SYDVKM. The V and J ends lost 4 bases and 4 bases respectively, with 17 bases between them. The CDR3: CASSSAGTSTYEQYF. DNA for the CDR3: TGTGCCAGCAGTTCCGCCGGGACTTCAACTTACGAGCAGTACTTC.

The chain uses TRBV9 and TRBJ2-5; a possible D gene is TRBD2 (5 bases). Germline V gene sequence: CDR1 SGDLS, CDR2 YYNGEE. Trimming stripped 2 bases from V and 5 bases from J, with 13 bases between. This CDR3 spans 14 amino acids. This chain's CDR3 is CASSVSTLEETQYF. Here the CDR3 DNA reads TGTGCCAGCAGCGTTTCCACACTAGAGGAGACCCAGTACTTC.

In the case of this clone: Other DNA sequences of this sample code for an identical CDR3. The V and J genes are TRBV5-5 and TRBJ2-1; D remains ambiguous. Trimming cost V 0 bases and J 4 bases, with 5 bases left between them. Per the germline V gene, CDR1 is SGHKS and CDR2 is YYEKEE (reference sequence). CDR3 size: 13 residues. The CDR3 nucleotides are TGTGCCAGCAGCTTGGGACTTTACAATGAGCAGTTCTTC. Translated: CASSLGLYNEQFF.

The chain couples TRBV5-4 to TRBJ2-3; 12 bases fit TRBD1. Germline-derived CDR1 and CDR2 are SGHNT and YYREEE (reference sequence). The trim removed 6 bases at V and 11 bases at J, leaving 13 bases unmatched. This CDR3 region has 15 residues. The CDR3 sequence is CASTRDRGPTIQQYF. The CDR3 DNA reads as TGTGCCAGCACCAGGGACAGGGGGCCAACTATTCAGCAGTATTTT. Using reference TRBV5-4 and TRBJ2-3 for the parts outside the CDR3, the full variable domain is ETGVTQSPTHLIKTRGQQVTLRCSSQSGHNTVSWYQQALGQGPQFIFQYYREEENGRGNFPPRFSGLQFPNYSSELNVNALELDDSALYLCASTRDRGPTIQQYFGPGTRLTVL.

The V gene is TRBV11-2, the J gene TRBJ2-3; TRBD2 matches 8 bases. The germline gives CDR1 SGHAT, CDR2 FQNNGV. Losses at the gene ends were 2 bases for V and 4 bases for J; bases not matched to a gene: 2. The CDR3 extends over 14 amino acids. CDR3 protein: CASSLRGRPDTQYF. DNA for the CDR3: TGTGCCAGCAGCTTACGCGGGAGGCCAGATACGCAGTATTTT.

The chain is built from TRBV6-5 and TRBJ2-7; TRBD1 matches 8 bases. Germline CDR1 and CDR2: MNHEY and SVGAGI. Losses at the gene ends were 6 bases for V and 1 base for J; bases not matched to a gene: 8. The CDR3 runs 15 residues. In DNA form, the CDR3 reads TGTGCCAGCAGAACTAACAGGGGGGCATCCTACGAGCAGTACTTC. As protein: CASRTNRGASYEQYF.

This clone was counted a single time. This chain joins TRBV29-1 and TRBJ2-7, with TRBD1 matching 7 bases. The CDR3 loop spans 12 amino acids. V gave up 8 bases and J gave up 5 bases; unmatched junction bases: 9. Germline lookup yields CDR1 SQVTM and CDR2 ANQGSEA. The DNA for the CDR3 is TGCAGCACCACAGGGGCTGGGAACGAGCAGTACTTC. The encoded protein is CSTTGAGNEQYF.

This clone was recorded at least ten times. The sample holds other DNA sequences that translate to the same CDR3. CDR3 sequence (DNA): TGTGCCAGCAGCTTGGTAGGGAGCACCGGGGAGCTGTTTTTT. Amino acid sequence: CASSLVGSTGELFF. The chain employs TRBV5-5 and TRBJ2-2, with D maybe TRBD2 (5 bases). V dropped 0 bases and J dropped 4 bases, with 7 bases sitting between them. The V gene's germline CDR1 is SGHKS and CDR2 YYEKEE (reference sequence). The CDR3 length is 14 residues.

The chain is built from TRBV15 and TRBJ2-1, with TRBD1 as a possible D gene (6 bases). Trimming cost V 5 bases and J 8 bases, with 19 bases left between them. CDR1 is LNHNV and CDR2 is YYDKDF in the germline V gene (reference sequence). The CDR3 extends over 15 amino acids. The DNA for the CDR3 is TGTGCCACCAGCGCCCCCCGGGACACCTCCCATGAGCAGTTCTTC. It codes for CATSAPRDTSHEQFF.

The rearrangement joins TRBV6-4 to TRBJ1-1; no reliable D call. The V and J ends lost 5 bases and 0 bases respectively, with 7 bases between them. Germline-derived CDR1 and CDR2 are MRHNA and SNTAGT. The CDR3 extends over 13 amino acids. Here the CDR3 reads CASSNSLNTEAFF. CDR3 nucleotide sequence: TGTGCCAGCAGTAACAGTCTGAACACTGAAGCTTTCTTT.

This chain connects TRBV5-1 to TRBJ2-3; D not resolved. The length of the CDR3 is 11 residues. Trimming shortened V by 5 bases and J by 3 bases, and 4 bases separated the two germline ends. Per the germline V gene, CDR1 is SGHRS and CDR2 is YFSETQ. The CDR3 nucleotides are TGCGCCAGCAGGAGTACAGATACGCAGTATTTT. It translates to CASRSTDTQYF.

This clone was observed a few times. The rearrangement links TRBV24-1 to TRBJ1-1; D ambiguous. The CDR3 is 13 amino acids. CDR1 KGHDR and CDR2 SFDVKD come from the germline V gene. Trimming stripped 7 bases from V and 1 base from J, with 9 bases between. The DNA of the CDR3 is TGTGCCACCAGCCGGGAACCGAACACTGAAGCTTTCTTT. This codes for CATSREPNTEAFF.

In its sample, this clone was seen many times. The gene calls are TRBV4-1 and TRBJ2-5, with 11 nucleotides matching TRBD2. Germline V gene lookup returns CDR1 MGHRA and CDR2 YSYEKL. V trimming: 0 bases; J trimming: 1 base; junction bases outside the gene matches: 7. The CDR3 is 18 residues long. The CDR3, as DNA: TGCGCCAGCAGCCAAGATCCGAACCTAGCGGGAGGCCAAGAGACCCAGTACTTC. Its translation is CASSQDPNLAGGQETQYF.

This chain links TRBV19 with TRBJ1-5; D uncertain. This CDR3 is built from 13 residues. CDR1 LNHDA and CDR2 SQIVND come from the germline V gene (reference sequence). The germline V and J ends were trimmed by 3 bases and 3 bases, with 6 bases remaining between them. The CDR3 DNA sequence: TGTGCCAGTAGTATCCAGTACAATCAGCCCCAGCATTTT. It yields the protein CASSIQYNQPQHF.

This sequence joins TRBV24-1 and TRBJ1-1; D perhaps matches TRBD1 (6 bases). Looked up from germline, CDR1 is KGHDR and CDR2 is SFDVKD. V lost 12 bases and J 1 base, leaving 23 bases between the germline ends. This CDR3 contains 16 residues. The CDR3 region is CAPSGGLAGPNTEAFF. The CDR3 DNA reads as TGTGCCCCCTCGGGGGGGCTCGCCGGCCCGAACACTGAAGCTTTCTTT.

This clone occurred a few times. The genes are TRBV7-3 and TRBJ2-3; TRBD2 aligns across 8 bases. The germline V gene has CDR1 SGHTA and CDR2 FQGTGA. This CDR3 has 15 residues. Trimming took 4 bases from V and 2 from J; bases not matched to a gene: 5. CDR3 DNA: TGTGCCAGCAGCTGGACTAGCAGTAACACAGATACGCAGTATTTT. Translation gives CASSWTSSNTDTQYF.

J is TRBJ1-3 and V is TRBV18; D gene unclear. V gave up 2 bases and J gave up 0 bases, with 11 bases separating them. The germline gives CDR1 KGHSH, CDR2 LQKENI. The CDR3 extends over 16 amino acids. The CDR3 DNA is TGTGCCAGCTCACCAGCGGTAACGAGCTCTGGAAACACCATATATTTT. It codes for CASSPAVTSSGNTIYF.

The V gene is TRBV5-1, the J gene TRBJ2-5; TRBD2 agrees at 13 bases. The CDR3 sequence is 14 residues long. Per germline, CDR1 SGHRS and CDR2 YFSETQ. V shed 3 bases, J shed 4 bases, and the junction held 0 bases outside the gene matches. The CDR3 coding sequence is TGCGCCAGCAGCTGGACTAGCGGGGGAGAGACCCAGTACTTC. It yields the protein CASSWTSGGETQYF.